The 19 T cell receptor beta chains in this list originate from one sample, sequenced in a study of blood T cell repertoires in COVID-19. Sequencing was performed with immunoSEQ multiplex PCR; in TCRdb, only in-frame clones are kept and a portion is missing. The sample yields approximately 100,000 clones, 75% to 90% seen once. The sample taken for sequencing was peripheral blood. Source of these receptors: a human donor with acute or convalescent COVID-19. The donor label of this sample is uncertain.

Only a few counts were recorded for this clone. The V gene is TRBV27, the J gene TRBJ2-2; 8 positions match TRBD1. After removal of 4 bases from V and 6 bases from J, the junction contained 7 bases not matched to a gene. From germline, CDR1 is MNHEY and CDR2 SMNVEV (reference sequence). This CDR3 spans 15 amino acids. The CDR3 here is CASSSSDRAPGELFF. The CDR3 coding sequence is TGTGCCAGCAGTTCCTCGGACAGGGCCCCCGGGGAGCTGTTTTTT.

This rearrangement joins TRBV11-2 to TRBJ1-1; 7 nucleotides match TRBD1. Trimming took 4 bases from V and 5 from J; bases not matched to a gene: 4. Germline V gene lookup returns CDR1 SGHAT and CDR2 FQNNGV. The CDR3 has 13 residues. The CDR3 region is CASSSDRVTEAFF. The CDR3 DNA follows: TGTGCCAGCAGCTCCGACAGGGTGACTGAAGCTTTCTTT.

The chain links TRBV7-2 to TRBJ2-3; D might be TRBD2 (6 bases). Looked up from germline, CDR1 is SGHTA and CDR2 is FQGNSA. V was cut by 6 bases and J by 6 bases, with 13 bases left in between. The length of the CDR3 is 13 residues. The CDR3 here is CASSSQGGDTQYF. The DNA of the CDR3 is TGTGCCAGCAGTTCTCAGGGAGGCGATACGCAGTATTTT.

The V gene is TRBV7-9, the J gene TRBJ2-1; D may be TRBD2 (6 bases). This CDR3 has 15 residues. V was trimmed by 4 bases and J by 0 bases, leaving 10 bases between them. Germline assignment: CDR1 SEHNR and CDR2 FQNEAQ (reference sequence). The CDR3 sequence: CASSSLADSYNEQFF. DNA for the CDR3: TGTGCCAGCAGCTCCTTAGCGGACTCCTACAATGAGCAGTTCTTC.

The chain links TRBV7-2 to TRBJ1-6, with D possibly TRBD1 on 6 matching bases. The CDR3 loop spans 13 amino acids. The germline V gene has CDR1 SGHTA and CDR2 FQGNSA. Trimming pared 5 bases from V and 10 bases from J, leaving 12 bases between. CDR3 protein: CASSETGGSPLHF. In DNA, the CDR3 is TGTGCCAGCAGCGAGACAGGAGGATCACCCCTCCACTTT.

This chain uses TRBV6-5 with TRBJ2-7; 10 bases are shared with TRBD1. The V gene's germline CDR1 is MNHEY and CDR2 SVGAGI. V lost 1 base to trimming and J lost 6 bases; unmatched junction nucleotides: 6. This CDR3 is built from 15 residues. Here the CDR3 DNA reads TGTGCCAGCAGTTACTTTGTGACAGGGGGCGCCGAGCAGTACTTC. This gives the protein CASSYFVTGGAEQYF.

This chain connects TRBV6-5 to TRBJ2-1, with 7 positions matching TRBD2. Germline V gene sequence: CDR1 MNHEY, CDR2 SVGAGI. There are 15 residues in the CDR3. The trim removed 2 bases at V and 8 bases at J, leaving 9 bases unmatched. Written as DNA, the CDR3 is TGTGCCAGCAGTTACGGGACCCTGGGGAGGGATGAGCAGTTCTTC. Its translation: CASSYGTLGRDEQFF.

CDR3 protein: CASSPHDRAYYEQYF. CDR3 bases: TGTGCCAGCAGCCCCCATGACAGGGCCTACTACGAGCAGTACTTC. This chain links TRBV3-1 (or the pseudogene TRBV3-2) with TRBJ2-7; 7 nucleotides agree with TRBD1. The J segment lost 3 bases and the V segment lost 4 bases, leaving 9 bases of the junction unmatched. Germline V gives CDR1 LGHDT, CDR2 YNNKEL (reference sequence). There are 15 residues in the CDR3.

This clone was picked up one time. The chain joins TRBV6-5 to TRBJ2-5, with 8 positions matching TRBD2. The V and J ends lost 10 bases and 5 bases, in that order; junction bases with no gene match: 3. Germline-derived CDR1 and CDR2 are MNHEY and SVGAGI. CDR3 size: 11 residues. The DNA of the CDR3 is TGTGCCATATCGGGGGGGGAGACCCAGTACTTC. It translates to CAISGGETQYF.

The chain combines TRBV19 with TRBJ2-1; 8 bases agree with TRBD2. Trimming cost V 1 base and J 6 bases; bases outside gene matches: 5. The CDR3 sequence is 15 residues long. The germline CDR1 and CDR2 sequences are LNHDA and SQIVND (reference sequence). This CDR3 reads CASSIAGGAINEQFF. The CDR3 DNA follows: TGTGCCAGTAGTATAGCGGGGGGGGCCATCAATGAGCAGTTCTTC.

The chain combines TRBV28 with TRBJ2-1; TRBD2 aligns across 8 bases. Germline V gene lookup returns CDR1 MDHEN and CDR2 SYDVKM. The CDR3 sequence is 12 residues long. J was trimmed by 7 bases and V by 7 bases; bases with no gene match: 3. CDR3 sequence: CASISGGNEQFF. CDR3 nucleotides: TGTGCCAGCATCTCGGGGGGGAATGAGCAGTTCTTC.

The V call is TRBV29-1, the J call TRBJ1-1; 7 positions agree with TRBD1. CDR3 length: 15 amino acids. The ends lost 5 bases at V and 0 bases at J; junction bases unmatched: 9. Per germline, CDR1 SQVTM and CDR2 ANQGSEA. The CDR3 DNA reads TGCAGCGTTACACCATACAGGGGCATGAACACTGAAGCTTTCTTT. It encodes CSVTPYRGMNTEAFF.

The chain couples TRBV15 to TRBJ1-4; no firm D call. Trimming pared 1 base from V and 4 bases from J, leaving 13 bases between. Germline V CDR1 and CDR2: LNHNV, YYDKDF (reference sequence). The CDR3 is 16 residues long. This CDR3 is CATSRGIRRDNEKLFF. DNA for the CDR3: TGTGCCACCAGCAGAGGAATAAGACGGGATAATGAAAAACTGTTTTTT.

The CDR3 region is CATSLFGGDQPQHF. CDR3 nucleotides: TGTGCCACCAGCTTATTCGGGGGTGACCAGCCCCAGCATTTT. V usage is TRBV15 and J usage is TRBJ1-5, with a weak D call TRBD1 (5 bases). The V end lost 5 bases, the J end lost 7 bases, and 15 bases lay between the germline ends. Germline V gene data show CDR1 as LNHNV and CDR2 as YYDKDF (reference sequence). CDR3 length equals 14 residues.

J is TRBJ1-2 and V is TRBV15; D is perhaps TRBD1 (5 bases). Germline-derived CDR1 and CDR2 are LNHNV and YYDKDF (reference sequence). The V gene lost 0 bases and the J gene lost 8 bases, with 13 bases spanning the gap. The CDR3 covers 14 residues. The CDR3 DNA sequence: TGTGCCACCAGCAGAGACGGAGGGGAGAAGGGCTACACCTTC. Protein product: CATSRDGGEKGYTF.

Only a few counts were recorded for this clone. This chain links TRBV10-3 with TRBJ1-2; 8 positions agree with TRBD1. This CDR3 spans 13 amino acids. CDR1 is ENHRY, CDR2 SYGVKD, per germline. After removal of 3 bases from V and 8 bases from J, the junction contained 5 bases not matched to a gene. The CDR3 DNA reads TGTGCCATCAGTGAACGACAGGGGTACGGCTACACCTTC. This gives the protein CAISERQGYGYTF.

CDR3 residues: CAWSGGGSAYNSPLHF. The CDR3 nucleotides are TGTGCCTGGAGTGGGGGGGGGAGCGCCTATAATTCACCCCTCCACTTT. The chain combines TRBV30 with TRBJ1-6, with a tentative D call TRBD1 (5 bases). Germline-derived CDR1 and CDR2 are GTSNPN and SVGIG (reference sequence). Trimming took 1 base from V and 2 from J, leaving 12 bases between them. The CDR3 is made up of 16 amino acids.

J is TRBJ1-3 and V is TRBV7-9; 7 bases map to TRBD1. The length of the CDR3 is 17 residues. Trimming took 2 bases from V and 2 from J; bases not matched to a gene: 9. The germline CDR1 and CDR2 sequences are SEHNR and FQNEAQ (reference sequence). CDR3 sequence reads: CASSLNRGLPAGNTIYF. In DNA form, the CDR3 reads TGTGCCAGCAGCTTAAACAGGGGCCTCCCAGCTGGAAACACCATATATTTT.

The chain combines TRBV6-9 with TRBJ2-5; TRBD2 aligns across 9 bases. Trimming at V came to 7 bases and at J to 5 bases, leaving 14 bases not matched to a gene. Germline lookup yields CDR1 MNHGY and CDR2 SVAAGI. The CDR3 is made up of 16 amino acids. CDR3 coding DNA: TGTGCCAGCACCCACGGGCCAGCGGGAGGTGGGGAGACCCAGTACTTC. Translated: CASTHGPAGGGETQYF.